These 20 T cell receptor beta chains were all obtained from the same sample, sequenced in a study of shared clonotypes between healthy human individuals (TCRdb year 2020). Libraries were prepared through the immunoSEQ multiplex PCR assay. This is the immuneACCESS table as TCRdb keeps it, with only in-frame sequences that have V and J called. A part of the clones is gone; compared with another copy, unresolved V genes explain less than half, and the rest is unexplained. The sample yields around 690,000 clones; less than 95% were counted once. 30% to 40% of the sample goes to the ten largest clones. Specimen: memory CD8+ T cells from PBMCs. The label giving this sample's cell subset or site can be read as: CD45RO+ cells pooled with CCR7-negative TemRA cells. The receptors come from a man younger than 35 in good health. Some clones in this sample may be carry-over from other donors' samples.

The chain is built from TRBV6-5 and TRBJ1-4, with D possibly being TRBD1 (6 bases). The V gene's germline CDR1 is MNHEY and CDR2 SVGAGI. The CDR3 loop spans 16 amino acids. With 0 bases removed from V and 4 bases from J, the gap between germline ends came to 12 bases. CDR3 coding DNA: TGTGCCAGCAGTTACTCAACTTGGACAGATAATGAAAAACTGTTTTTT. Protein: CASSYSTWTDNEKLFF.

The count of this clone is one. CDR3 in DNA: TGTGCCAGCAGCTGGTCCCGGGGGGCCGAGCAGTACTTC. Protein: CASSWSRGAEQYF. The rearrangement links TRBV6-1 to TRBJ2-7, with D perhaps TRBD2 (7 bases). The CDR3 has 13 amino acids. Germline V CDR1 and CDR2: MNHNS, SASEGT. The germline V and J ends were trimmed by 6 bases and 6 bases, with 15 bases remaining between them.

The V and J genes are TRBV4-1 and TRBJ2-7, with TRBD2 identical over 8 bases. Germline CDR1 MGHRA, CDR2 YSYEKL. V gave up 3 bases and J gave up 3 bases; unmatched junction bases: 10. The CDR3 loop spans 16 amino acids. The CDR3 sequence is CASSQRLAAGGYEQYF. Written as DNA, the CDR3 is TGCGCCAGCAGCCAGAGACTAGCCGCGGGAGGCTACGAGCAGTACTTC.

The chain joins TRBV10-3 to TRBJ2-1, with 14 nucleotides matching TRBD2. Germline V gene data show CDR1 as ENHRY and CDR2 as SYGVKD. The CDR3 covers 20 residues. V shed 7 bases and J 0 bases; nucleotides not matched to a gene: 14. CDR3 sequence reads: CAINSFTGTSGSSSYNEQFF. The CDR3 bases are TGTGCCATCAACTCTTTTACCGGGACTAGCGGGAGTTCCTCCTACAATGAGCAGTTCTTC.

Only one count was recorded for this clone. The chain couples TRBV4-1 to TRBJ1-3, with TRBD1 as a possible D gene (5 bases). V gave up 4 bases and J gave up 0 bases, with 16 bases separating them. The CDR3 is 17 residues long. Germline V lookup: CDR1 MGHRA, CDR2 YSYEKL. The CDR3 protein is CASSLGVTVNSGNTIYF. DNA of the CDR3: TGCGCCAGCAGCCTAGGGGTGACGGTCAACTCTGGAAACACCATATATTTT.

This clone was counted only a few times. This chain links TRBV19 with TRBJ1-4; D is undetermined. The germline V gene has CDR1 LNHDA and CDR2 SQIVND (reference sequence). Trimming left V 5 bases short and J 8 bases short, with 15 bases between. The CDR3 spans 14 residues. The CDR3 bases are TGTGCCAGTAGTCCCACGAGGCAGAAGGAAAAACTGTTTTTT. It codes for CASSPTRQKEKLFF.

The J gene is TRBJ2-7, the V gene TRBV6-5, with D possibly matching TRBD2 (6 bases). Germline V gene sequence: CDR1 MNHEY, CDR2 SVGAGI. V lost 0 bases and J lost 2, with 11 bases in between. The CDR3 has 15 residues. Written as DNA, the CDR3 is TGTGCCAGCAGTTACTCGGGGCGGGGCGCCTACGAGCAGTACTTC. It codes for CASSYSGRGAYEQYF.

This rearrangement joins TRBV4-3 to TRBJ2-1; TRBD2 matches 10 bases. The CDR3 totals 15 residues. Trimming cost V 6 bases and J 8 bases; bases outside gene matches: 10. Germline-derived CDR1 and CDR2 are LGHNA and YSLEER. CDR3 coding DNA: TGCGCCAGCAGTCTTCTAGCGGGAGTTTCATATGAGCAGTTCTTC. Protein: CASSLLAGVSYEQFF.

The CDR3 spells CASRVTGTDTQYF. CDR3 DNA: TGTGCCAGCAGAGTGACAGGTACAGATACGCAGTATTTT. The rearrangement uses TRBV2 and TRBJ2-3; a possible D gene is TRBD1 (6 bases). The CDR3 is made up of 13 amino acids. CDR1 SNHLY and CDR2 FYNNEI come from the germline V gene. V was clipped by 6 bases and J by 3 bases, with 10 bases between them.

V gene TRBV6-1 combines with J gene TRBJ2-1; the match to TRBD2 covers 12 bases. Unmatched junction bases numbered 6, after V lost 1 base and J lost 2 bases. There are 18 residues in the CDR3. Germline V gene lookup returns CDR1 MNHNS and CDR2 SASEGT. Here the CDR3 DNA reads TGTGCCAGCAGTGAAGAACTAGCGGGAGGACGCCCCTACAATGAGCAGTTCTTC. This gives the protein CASSEELAGGRPYNEQFF.

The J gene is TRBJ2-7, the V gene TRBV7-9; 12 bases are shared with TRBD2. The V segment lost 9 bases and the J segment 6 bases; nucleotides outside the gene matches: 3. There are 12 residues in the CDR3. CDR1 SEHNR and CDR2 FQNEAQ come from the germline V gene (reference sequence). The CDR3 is CASGLAGSEQYF. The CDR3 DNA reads TGTGCCAGTGGACTAGCGGGATCCGAGCAGTACTTC.

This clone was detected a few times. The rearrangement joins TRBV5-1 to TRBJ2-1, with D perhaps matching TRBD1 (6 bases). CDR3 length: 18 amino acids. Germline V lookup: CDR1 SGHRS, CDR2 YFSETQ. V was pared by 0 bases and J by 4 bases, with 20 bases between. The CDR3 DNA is TGCGCCAGCAGCTTGGAGGCCACAGGGAAGGGCGCTTACAATGAGCAGTTCTTC. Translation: CASSLEATGKGAYNEQFF.

CDR3 sequence (DNA): TGTGCCAGCAGTTACACGCCTAGCGCGGGAGGCAATGAGCAGTTCTTC. Translated, it gives CASSYTPSAGGNEQFF. The rearrangement joins TRBV6-5 to TRBJ2-1, with 8 bases matching TRBD2. Germline V gene sequence: CDR1 MNHEY, CDR2 SVGAGI. This CDR3 spans 16 amino acids. With 2 bases clipped from V and 6 bases from J, the junction kept 9 bases outside the gene matches.

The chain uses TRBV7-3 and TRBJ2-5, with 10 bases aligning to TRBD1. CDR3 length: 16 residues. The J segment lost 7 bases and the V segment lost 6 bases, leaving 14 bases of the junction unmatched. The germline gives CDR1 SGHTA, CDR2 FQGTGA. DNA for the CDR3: TGTGCCAGCAGGTATTGGACAGGGGGGGCGTTAGGGACCCAGTACTTC. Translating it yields CASRYWTGGALGTQYF.

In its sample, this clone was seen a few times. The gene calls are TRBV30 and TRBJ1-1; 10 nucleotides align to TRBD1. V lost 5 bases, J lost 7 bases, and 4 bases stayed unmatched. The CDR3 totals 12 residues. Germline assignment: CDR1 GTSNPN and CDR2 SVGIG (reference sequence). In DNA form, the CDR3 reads TGTGCCTGGGGGACAGGGGCCGGTGAAGCTTTCTTT. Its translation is CAWGTGAGEAFF.

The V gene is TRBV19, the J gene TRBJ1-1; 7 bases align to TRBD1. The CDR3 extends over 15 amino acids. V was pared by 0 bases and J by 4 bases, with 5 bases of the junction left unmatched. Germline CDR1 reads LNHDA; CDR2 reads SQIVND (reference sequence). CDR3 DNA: TGTGCCAGTAGTATAGATACAGGGGAGGTCACTGAAGCTTTCTTT. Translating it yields CASSIDTGEVTEAFF.

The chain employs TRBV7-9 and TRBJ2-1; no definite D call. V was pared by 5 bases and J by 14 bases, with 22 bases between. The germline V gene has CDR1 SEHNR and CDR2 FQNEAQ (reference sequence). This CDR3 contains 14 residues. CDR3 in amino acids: CASSTPLERLWKFF. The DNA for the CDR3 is TGTGCCAGCAGCACCCCACTCGAGAGGCTGTGGAAGTTCTTC.

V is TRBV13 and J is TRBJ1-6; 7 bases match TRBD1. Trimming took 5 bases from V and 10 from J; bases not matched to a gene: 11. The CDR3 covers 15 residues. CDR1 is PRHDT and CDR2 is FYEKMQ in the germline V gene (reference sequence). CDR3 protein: CASSAYRGSGSPLHF. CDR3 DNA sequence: TGTGCCAGCAGCGCTTACAGGGGATCAGGATCACCCCTCCACTTT.

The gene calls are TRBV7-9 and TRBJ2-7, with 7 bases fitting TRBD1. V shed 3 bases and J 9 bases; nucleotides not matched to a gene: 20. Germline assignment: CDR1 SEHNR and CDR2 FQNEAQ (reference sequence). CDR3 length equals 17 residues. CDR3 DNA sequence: TGTGCCAGCAGCTTGTCAAGCCCGGGACAGTTCCCTACGACGCAGTACTTC. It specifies CASSLSSPGQFPTTQYF.

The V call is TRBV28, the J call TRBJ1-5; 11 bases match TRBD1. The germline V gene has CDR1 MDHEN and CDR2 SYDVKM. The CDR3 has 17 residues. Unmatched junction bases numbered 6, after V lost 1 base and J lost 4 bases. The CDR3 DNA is TGTGCCAGCAGTTTATTTGCCGGGACAGGGGGTAATCAGCCCCAGCATTTT. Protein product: CASSLFAGTGGNQPQHF.